This T cell receptor (beta chain) stems from a study of tumor-infiltrating lymphocytes in primary liver carcinoma. General study points: Tumor-adjacent and tumor-blood pairs showed less overlap than tumor region pairs.

Reverse transcription of around 0.45 ug total RNA with a constant-region primer produced TCR beta cDNA. Three rounds of nested multiplex PCR with slightly modified ARM-PCR produced TCR beta libraries. With TRBV1-TRBV30 forward primers and a C-beta reverse primer, the first two PCR rounds were run for approximately 10 cycles each. MiXCR, applied by TCRdb to the multiplex PCR reads, yields one record per CDR3 protein. The profile shows under 200,000 distinct CDR3 sequences, just under 85% of them singletons. Turning to this clonotype: Its cognate antigen is unknown. One end of the junction fails to match germline, which may point to a read error.

The CDR3 has 15 residues. In germline, CDR1 is SGHAT, CDR2 FQDESV (reference sequence). The study co-extracted DNA and RNA from around 20-30 mg of unsorted bulk tissue. Tumor samples each held over 75% viable tumor cells. Sample: tumor tissue from primary liver carcinoma. This clonotype was obtained from a middle-aged man with primary liver carcinoma and hepatitis B virus infection. J is TRBJ2-3 and V is TRBV11-1; no reliable D call. In DNA, the CDR3 is TGTGCCAGCAGCTCTGTTGGAGCCCTCACAAATACGCAGTATTTT. Translation: CASSSVGALTNTQYF.